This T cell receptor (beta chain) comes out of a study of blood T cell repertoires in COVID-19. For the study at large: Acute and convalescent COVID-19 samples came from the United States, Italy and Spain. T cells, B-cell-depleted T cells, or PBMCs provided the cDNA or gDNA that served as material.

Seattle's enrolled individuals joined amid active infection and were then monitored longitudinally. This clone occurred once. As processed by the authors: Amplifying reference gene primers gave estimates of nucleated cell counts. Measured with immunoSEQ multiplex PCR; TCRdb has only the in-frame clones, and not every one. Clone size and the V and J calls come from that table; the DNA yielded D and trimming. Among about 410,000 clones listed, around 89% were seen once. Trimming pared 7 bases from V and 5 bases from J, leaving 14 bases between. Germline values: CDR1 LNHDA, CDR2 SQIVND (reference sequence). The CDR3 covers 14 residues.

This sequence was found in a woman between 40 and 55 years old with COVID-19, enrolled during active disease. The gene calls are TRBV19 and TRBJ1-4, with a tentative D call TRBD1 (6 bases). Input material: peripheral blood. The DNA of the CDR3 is TGTGCCAGTAAAGGACAGCCAAGAAATGAAAAACTGTTTTTT. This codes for CASKGQPRNEKLFF.